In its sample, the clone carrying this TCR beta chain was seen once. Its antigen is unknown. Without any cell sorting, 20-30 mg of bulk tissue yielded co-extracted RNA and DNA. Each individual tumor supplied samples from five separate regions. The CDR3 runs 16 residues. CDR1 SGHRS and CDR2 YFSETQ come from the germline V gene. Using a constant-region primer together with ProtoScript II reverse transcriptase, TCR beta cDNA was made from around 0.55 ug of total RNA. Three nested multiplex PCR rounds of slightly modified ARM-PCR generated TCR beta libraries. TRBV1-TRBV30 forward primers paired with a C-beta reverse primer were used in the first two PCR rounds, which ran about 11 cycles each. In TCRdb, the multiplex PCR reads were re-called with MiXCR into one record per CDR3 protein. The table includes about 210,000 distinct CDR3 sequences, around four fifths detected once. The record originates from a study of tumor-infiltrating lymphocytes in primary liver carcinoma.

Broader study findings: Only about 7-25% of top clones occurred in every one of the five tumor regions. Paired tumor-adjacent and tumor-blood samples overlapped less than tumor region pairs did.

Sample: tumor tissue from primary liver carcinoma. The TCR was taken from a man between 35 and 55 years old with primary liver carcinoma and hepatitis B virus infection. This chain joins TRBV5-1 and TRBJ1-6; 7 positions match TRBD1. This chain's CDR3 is CTNSDSLTGHNSPLHF. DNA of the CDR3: TGCACCAACAGCGACAGCTTGACAGGGCATAATTCACCCCTCCACTTT.